This T cell receptor beta chain was sequenced for a study of post-analysis software for immune sequencing data. Study background: Both relapsing-remitting and secondary progressive multiple sclerosis featured among the disease courses, as did progressive-relapsing multiple sclerosis. Study conclusions and caveats: Comparison of patients with controls showed 5 or 6 TRBV segments more frequent in patients, TRBV5-6, TRBV5-1 and TRBV20-1 among them. F measure showed strong co-clustering of same-batch samples.

There are a few counts of this clonotype. Its antigen is unknown. CDR1 and CDR2 from the germline V gene are SGHTA and FQGNSA. The CDR3 runs to 13 residues. Carried by the TCR beta cDNA libraries were unique molecular identifiers. TCRdb used MiXCR to reprocess the PCR reads, holding one entry per CDR3 protein. The data show over 700,000 distinct CDR3 sequences, with roughly 27% seen just once and 0.5% to 0.6% held by the top ten. The sample consisted of blood. V is TRBV7-2 and J is TRBJ2-5; D is possibly TRBD2 (6 bases). The end of the DNA fits TRBJ2-7 better, so the J call may be wrong. The sequence derives from a girl under 18 with multiple sclerosis. This CDR3 is CASSFGLPYEQYF. The CDR3 region has the DNA TGTGCCAGCAGCTTCGGACTACCGTACGAGCAGTACTTC.